The sequence of this TCR beta chain was determined in a study of cytomegalovirus exposure and HLA in healthy donors. Study as a whole: In a previous analysis, nearly 120 million unique TCR beta sequences were found from 150 million to 200 million T cells. Study-level findings and limits: While the bulk of TCR sequences proved rare, some public TCRs turned up in many donors. Productive rates of about 87% or about 30% were seen for most TCR beta V segments in an earlier analysis.

PCR involved 60 Vbeta and 13 Jbeta primers. Only in-frame clones appear in the TCRdb table, and some are missing; sequencing was by immunoSEQ multiplex PCR. Here the sample spans 100,000 to 150,000 clones, about three quarters being singletons. Comments on this clone: The target antigen is unknown. Other DNA sequences in this specimen translate into the identical CDR3.

Germline loops: CDR1 SGHTA, CDR2 FQGNSA. This CDR3 has 11 residues. The chain employs TRBV7-2 and TRBJ1-1; maybe TRBD1 (6 bases). This sequence originates from a man younger than 45 in good health and CMV-seronegative. What was sequenced was PBMCs. In DNA form, the CDR3 reads TGTGGAGAGGGGGAGAACACTGAAGCTTTCTTT. Its protein product is CGEGENTEAFF.